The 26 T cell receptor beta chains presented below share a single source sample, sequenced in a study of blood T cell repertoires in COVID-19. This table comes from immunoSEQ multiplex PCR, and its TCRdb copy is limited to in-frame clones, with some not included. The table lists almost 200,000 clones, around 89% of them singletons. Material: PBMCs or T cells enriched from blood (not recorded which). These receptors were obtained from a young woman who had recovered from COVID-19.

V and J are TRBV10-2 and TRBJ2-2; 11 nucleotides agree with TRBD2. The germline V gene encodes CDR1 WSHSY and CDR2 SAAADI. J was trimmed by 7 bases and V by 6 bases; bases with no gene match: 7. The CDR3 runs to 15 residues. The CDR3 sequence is CASRFSGGAIGELFF. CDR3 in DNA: TGCGCCAGCAGATTTAGCGGGGGGGCGATCGGGGAGCTGTTTTTT.

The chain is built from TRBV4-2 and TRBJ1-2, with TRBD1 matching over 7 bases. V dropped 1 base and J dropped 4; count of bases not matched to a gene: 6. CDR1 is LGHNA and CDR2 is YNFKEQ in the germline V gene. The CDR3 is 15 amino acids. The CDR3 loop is CASSQVDRAGYGYTF. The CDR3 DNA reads TGTGCCAGCAGCCAAGTCGACAGGGCAGGCTATGGCTACACCTTC.

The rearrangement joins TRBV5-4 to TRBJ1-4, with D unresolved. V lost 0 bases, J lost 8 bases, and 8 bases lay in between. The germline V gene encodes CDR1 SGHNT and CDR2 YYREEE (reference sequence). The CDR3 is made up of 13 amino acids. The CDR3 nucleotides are TGTGCCAGCAGCTTGGGGCAGTCGGAAAAACTGTTTTTT. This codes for CASSLGQSEKLFF.

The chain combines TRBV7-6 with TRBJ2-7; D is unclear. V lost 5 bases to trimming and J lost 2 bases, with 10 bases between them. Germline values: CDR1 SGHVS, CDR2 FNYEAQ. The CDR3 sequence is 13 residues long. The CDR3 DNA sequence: TGTGCCAGCAGCCCGCAGGTTACCTACGAGCAGTACTTC. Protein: CASSPQVTYEQYF.

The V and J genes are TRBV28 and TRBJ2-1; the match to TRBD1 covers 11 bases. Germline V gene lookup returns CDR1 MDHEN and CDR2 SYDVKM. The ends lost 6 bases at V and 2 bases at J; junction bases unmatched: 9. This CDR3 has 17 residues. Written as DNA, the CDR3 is TGTGCCAGCAGCAAAACAGGGACAGGGGGAACCTACAATGAGCAGTTCTTC. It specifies CASSKTGTGGTYNEQFF.

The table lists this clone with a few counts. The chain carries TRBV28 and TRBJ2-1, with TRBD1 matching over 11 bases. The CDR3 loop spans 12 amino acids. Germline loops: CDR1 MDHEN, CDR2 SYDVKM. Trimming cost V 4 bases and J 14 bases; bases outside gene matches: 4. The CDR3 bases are TGTGCCAGCAGTTCAAGGGACAGGGGGGAGTTCTTC. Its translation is CASSSRDRGEFF.

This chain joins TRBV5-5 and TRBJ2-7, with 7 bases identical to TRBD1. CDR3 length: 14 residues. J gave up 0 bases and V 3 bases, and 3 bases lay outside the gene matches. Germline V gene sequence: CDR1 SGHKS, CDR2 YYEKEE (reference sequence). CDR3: CASSSQGPSYEQYF. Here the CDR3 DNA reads TGTGCCAGCAGCTCACAGGGGCCCTCCTACGAGCAGTACTTC. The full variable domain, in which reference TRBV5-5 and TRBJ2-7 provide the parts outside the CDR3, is DAGVTQSPTHLIKTRGQQVTLRCSPISGHKSVSWYQQVLGQGPQFIFQYYEKEERGRGNFPDRFSARQFPNYSSELNVNALLLGDSALYLCASSSQGPSYEQYFGPGTRLTVT.

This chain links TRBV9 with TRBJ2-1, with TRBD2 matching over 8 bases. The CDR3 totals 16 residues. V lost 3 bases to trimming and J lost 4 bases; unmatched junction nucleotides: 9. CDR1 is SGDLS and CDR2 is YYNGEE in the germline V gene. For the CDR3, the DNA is TGTGCCAGCAGCGGAAGGGTCGGGGGGGGATACAATGAGCAGTTCTTC. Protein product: CASSGRVGGGYNEQFF.

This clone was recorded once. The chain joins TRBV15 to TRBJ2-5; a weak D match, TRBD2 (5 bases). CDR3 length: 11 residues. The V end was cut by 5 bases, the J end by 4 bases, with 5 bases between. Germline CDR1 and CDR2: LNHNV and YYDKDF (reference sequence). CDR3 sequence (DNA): TGTGCCACCAGCCGGGGAGAGACCCAGTACTTC. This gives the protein CATSRGETQYF.

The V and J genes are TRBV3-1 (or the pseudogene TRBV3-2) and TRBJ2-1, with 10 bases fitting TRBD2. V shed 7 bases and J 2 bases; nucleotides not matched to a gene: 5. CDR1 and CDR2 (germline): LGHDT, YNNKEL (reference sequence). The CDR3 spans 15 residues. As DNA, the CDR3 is TGTGCCAGCACCAGCGGGGGGGTAACCTACAATGAGCAGTTCTTC. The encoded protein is CASTSGGVTYNEQFF.

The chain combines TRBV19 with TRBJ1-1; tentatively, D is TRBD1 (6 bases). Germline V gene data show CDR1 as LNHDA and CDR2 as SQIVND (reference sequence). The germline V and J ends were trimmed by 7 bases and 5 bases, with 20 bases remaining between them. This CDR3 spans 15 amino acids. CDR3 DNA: TGTGCCAGTAAAGACACCGGGGGGCGTCATACTGAAGCTTTCTTT. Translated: CASKDTGGRHTEAFF.

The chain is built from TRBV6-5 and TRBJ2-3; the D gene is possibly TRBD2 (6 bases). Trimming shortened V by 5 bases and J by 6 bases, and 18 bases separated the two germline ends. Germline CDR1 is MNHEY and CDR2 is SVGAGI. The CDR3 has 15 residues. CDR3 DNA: TGTGCCAGCAGTCCTCGGCTCCCGGGGAGGGATACGCAGTATTTT. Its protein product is CASSPRLPGRDTQYF.

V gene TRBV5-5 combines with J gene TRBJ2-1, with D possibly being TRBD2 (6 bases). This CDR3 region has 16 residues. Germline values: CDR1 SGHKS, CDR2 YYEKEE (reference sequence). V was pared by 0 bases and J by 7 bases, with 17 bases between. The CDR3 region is CASSLGAGREVNEQFF. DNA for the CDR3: TGTGCCAGCAGCTTGGGGGCCGGCAGGGAGGTGAATGAGCAGTTCTTC.

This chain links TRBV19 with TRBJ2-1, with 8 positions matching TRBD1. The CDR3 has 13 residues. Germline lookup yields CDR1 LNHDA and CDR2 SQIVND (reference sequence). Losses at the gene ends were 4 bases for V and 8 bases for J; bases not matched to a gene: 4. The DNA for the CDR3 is TGTGCCAGTAGTAACTTACAGGGGGATGAGCAGTTCTTC. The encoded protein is CASSNLQGDEQFF.

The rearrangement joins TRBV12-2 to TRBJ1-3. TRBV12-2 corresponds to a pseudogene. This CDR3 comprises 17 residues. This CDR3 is CASRPGWRVSSGNTIYF. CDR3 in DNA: TGTGCAAGTCGCCCAGGTTGGAGGGTCAGCTCTGGAAACACCATATATTTT.

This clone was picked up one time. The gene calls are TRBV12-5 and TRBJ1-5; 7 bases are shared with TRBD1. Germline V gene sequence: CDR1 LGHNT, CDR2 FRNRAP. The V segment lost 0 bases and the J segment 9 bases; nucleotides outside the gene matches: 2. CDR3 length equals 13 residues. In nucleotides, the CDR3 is TGTGCTAGTGGTTTGGTACAGGGGCCGCCCCAGCATTTT. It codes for CASGLVQGPPQHF.

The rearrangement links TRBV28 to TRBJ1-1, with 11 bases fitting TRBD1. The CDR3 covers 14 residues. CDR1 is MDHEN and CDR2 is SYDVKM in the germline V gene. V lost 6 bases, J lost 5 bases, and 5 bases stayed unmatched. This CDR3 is CASSYGQGATEAFF. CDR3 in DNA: TGTGCCAGCAGCTACGGACAGGGGGCGACTGAAGCTTTCTTT. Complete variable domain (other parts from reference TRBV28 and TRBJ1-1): DVKVTQSSRYLVKRTGEKVFLECVQDMDHENMFWYRQDPGLGLRLIYFSYDVKMKEKGDIPEGYSVSREKKERFSLILESASTNQTSMYLCASSYGQGATEAFFGQGTRLTVV.

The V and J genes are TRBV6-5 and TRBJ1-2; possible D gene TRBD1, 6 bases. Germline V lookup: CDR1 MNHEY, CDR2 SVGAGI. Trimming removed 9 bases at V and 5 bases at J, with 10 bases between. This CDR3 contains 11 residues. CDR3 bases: TGTGCCAGTATAACAGGGTATGGCTACACCTTC. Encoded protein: CASITGYGYTF.

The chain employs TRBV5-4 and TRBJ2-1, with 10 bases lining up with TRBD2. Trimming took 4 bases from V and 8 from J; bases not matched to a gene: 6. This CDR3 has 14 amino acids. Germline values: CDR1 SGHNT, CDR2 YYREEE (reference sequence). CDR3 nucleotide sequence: TGTGCCAGCAGCCTTAGCGGGGGGAAGTATGAGCAGTTCTTC. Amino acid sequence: CASSLSGGKYEQFF.

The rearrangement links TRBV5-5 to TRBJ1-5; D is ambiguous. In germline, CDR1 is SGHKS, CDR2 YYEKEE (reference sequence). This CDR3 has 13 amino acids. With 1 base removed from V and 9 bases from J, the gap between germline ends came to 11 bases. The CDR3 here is CASSLYEGRPQHF. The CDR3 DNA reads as TGTGCCAGCAGCTTGTATGAGGGTCGGCCCCAGCATTTT.

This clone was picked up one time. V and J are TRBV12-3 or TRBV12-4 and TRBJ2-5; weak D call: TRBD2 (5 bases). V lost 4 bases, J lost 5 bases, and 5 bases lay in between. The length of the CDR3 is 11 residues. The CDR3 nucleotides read TGTGCCAGCAGTTCGGGGGAGACCCAGTACTTC. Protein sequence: CASSSGETQYF.

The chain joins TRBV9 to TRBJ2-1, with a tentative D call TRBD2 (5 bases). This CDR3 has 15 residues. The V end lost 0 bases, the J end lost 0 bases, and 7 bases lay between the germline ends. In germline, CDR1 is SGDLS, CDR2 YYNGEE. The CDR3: CASSVGESSYNEQFF. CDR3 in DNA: TGTGCCAGCAGCGTAGGGGAGAGCTCCTACAATGAGCAGTTCTTC.

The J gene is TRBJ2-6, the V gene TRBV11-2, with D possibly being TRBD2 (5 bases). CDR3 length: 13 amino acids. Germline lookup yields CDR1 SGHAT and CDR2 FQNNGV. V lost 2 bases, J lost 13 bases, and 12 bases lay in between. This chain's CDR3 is CASSLLQGRVLTF. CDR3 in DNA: TGTGCCAGCAGCTTATTGCAAGGGAGAGTCCTGACTTTC.

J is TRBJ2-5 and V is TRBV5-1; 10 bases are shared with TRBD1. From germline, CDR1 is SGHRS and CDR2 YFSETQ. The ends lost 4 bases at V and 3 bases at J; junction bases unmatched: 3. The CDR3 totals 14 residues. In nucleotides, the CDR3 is TGCGCCAGCAGCACGGACAGGGGGGAAGAGACCCAGTACTTC. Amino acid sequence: CASSTDRGEETQYF. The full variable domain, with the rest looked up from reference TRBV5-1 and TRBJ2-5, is KAGVTQTPRYLIKTRGQQVTLSCSPISGHRSVSWYQQTPGQGLQFLFEYFSETQRNKGNFPGRFSGRQFSNSRSEMNVSTLELGDSALYLCASSTDRGEETQYFGPGTRLLVL.

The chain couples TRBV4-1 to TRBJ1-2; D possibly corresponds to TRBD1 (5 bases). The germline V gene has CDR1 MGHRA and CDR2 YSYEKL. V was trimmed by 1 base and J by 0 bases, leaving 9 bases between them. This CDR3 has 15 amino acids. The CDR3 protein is CASSQGGLANYGYTF. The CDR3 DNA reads TGCGCCAGCAGCCAAGGGGGCCTAGCTAACTATGGCTACACCTTC.

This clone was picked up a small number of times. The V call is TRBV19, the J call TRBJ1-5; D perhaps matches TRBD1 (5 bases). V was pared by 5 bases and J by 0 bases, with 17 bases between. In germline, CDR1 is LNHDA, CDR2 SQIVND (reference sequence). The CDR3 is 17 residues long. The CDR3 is CASSSGGADYSNQPQHF. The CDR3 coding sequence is TGTGCCAGTAGTTCGGGAGGGGCGGACTATAGCAATCAGCCCCAGCATTTT.